These T cell receptor beta chains were read from a single sample in a study of blood T cell repertoires in COVID-19. Clones were read by immunoSEQ multiplex PCR, and TCRdb kept only the in-frame ones, dropping some. In the table there are 300,000 to 350,000 clones, approximately 85% of which are singletons. Input material: PBMCs or T cells enriched from blood (not recorded which). The receptors originated from a young man who had recovered from COVID-19. Both conserved end residues are part of each CDR3. The D gene is left open where the match is weak. Rows give clone size only sometimes, using once, few, many, or a class for an expanded clone.

D gene: TRBD2
V gene: TRBV5-1
clone size: NA
J gene: TRBJ2-7
CDR3 DNA: TGCGCCAGCAGCCCTAGCGGTACGACCTACGAGCAGTACTTC
CDR3 protein: CASSPSGTTYEQYF

D gene: TRBD1
V gene: TRBV10-2
clone size: NA
J gene: TRBJ1-2
CDR3 DNA: TGCGCCAGCAGTGAGGATCTGGGACAGTACTATGGCTACACCTTC
CDR3 protein: CASSEDLGQYYGYTF

D gene: NA
V gene: TRBV9
clone size: NA
J gene: TRBJ1-3
CDR3 DNA: TGTGCCAGCAGCGTAACGTGGCAGGGATTCTACTCTGGAAACACCATATATTTT
CDR3 protein: CASSVTWQGFYSGNTIYF

D gene: NA
V gene: TRBV20-1
clone size: NA
J gene: TRBJ1-2
CDR3 DNA: TGCAGTGCTAGGGCAGGGCTTGGCTACACCTTC
CDR3 protein: CSARAGLGYTF

D gene: NA
V gene: TRBV7-6
clone size: NA
J gene: TRBJ1-3
CDR3 DNA: TGTGCCAGCAGCCCGGGGGGCAGGGTAGCTGGAAACACCATATATTTT
CDR3 protein: CASSPGGRVAGNTIYF

D gene: TRBD2
V gene: TRBV13
clone size: once
J gene: TRBJ2-1
CDR3 DNA: TGTGCCAGCAGCTCCCTTCTAGCGGGGGTTTTGGAGCAGTTCTTC
CDR3 protein: CASSSLLAGVLEQFF

D gene: NA
V gene: TRBV5-6
clone size: NA
J gene: TRBJ1-2
CDR3 DNA: TGTGCCAGCAGCTCCGGGACACGCAACTATGGCTACACCTTC
CDR3 protein: CASSSGTRNYGYTF

D gene: NA
V gene: TRBV3-1/TRBV3-2
clone size: NA
J gene: TRBJ1-2
CDR3 DNA: TGTGCCAGCAGCCAAGTAGCACAGGCGTACACCTTC
CDR3 protein: CASSQVAQAYTF

D gene: NA
V gene: TRBV4-1
clone size: NA
J gene: TRBJ1-5
CDR3 DNA: TGCGCCAGCAGCCAAGATCACAGCCCTCAGCCCCAGCATTTT
CDR3 protein: CASSQDHSPQPQHF

D gene: TRBD2
V gene: TRBV7-9
clone size: NA
J gene: TRBJ2-1
CDR3 DNA: TGTGCCAGCAGCCCTAGCGGGGGGCCCTACAATGAGCAGTTCTTC
CDR3 protein: CASSPSGGPYNEQFF

D gene: NA
V gene: TRBV20-1
clone size: NA
J gene: TRBJ2-7
CDR3 DNA: TGCAGTGCCGGGGTTACCTACGAGCAGTACTTC
CDR3 protein: CSAGVTYEQYF

D gene: NA
V gene: TRBV20-1
clone size: NA
J gene: TRBJ2-5
CDR3 DNA: TGCAGTGCTAGTGACTTCCAAGAGACCCAGTACTTC
CDR3 protein: CSASDFQETQYF

D gene: NA
V gene: TRBV2
clone size: NA
J gene: TRBJ1-4
CDR3 DNA: TGTGCCAGCAGTGAACAGGGAACAGGGGAAAAACTGTTTTTT
CDR3 protein: CASSEQGTGEKLFF

D gene: TRBD1
V gene: TRBV6-5
clone size: NA
J gene: TRBJ1-2
CDR3 DNA: TGTGCCAGCAGTCGAGACAGGGCGAATGGCTACACCTTC
CDR3 protein: CASSRDRANGYTF

D gene: TRBD2
V gene: TRBV11-2
clone size: NA
J gene: TRBJ2-7
CDR3 DNA: TGTGCCAGCAGCTTCGGACTAGCCGGCGAGCAGTACTTC
CDR3 protein: CASSFGLAGEQYF

D gene: TRBD2
V gene: TRBV7-2
clone size: NA
J gene: TRBJ2-5
CDR3 DNA: TGTGCCAGCAGCTTACGTACGGCGGGGGAGGAGACCCAGTACTTC
CDR3 protein: CASSLRTAGEETQYF

D gene: NA
V gene: TRBV2
clone size: NA
J gene: TRBJ2-5
CDR3 DNA: TGTGCCAGCACCTTGGGGAGGTTAGGAGAGACCCAGTACTTC
CDR3 protein: CASTLGRLGETQYF

D gene: NA
V gene: TRBV5-1
clone size: once
J gene: TRBJ2-7
CDR3 DNA: TGCGCCAGCAGCCCAGACCCGGACAGTAACGAGCAGTACTTC
CDR3 protein: CASSPDPDSNEQYF

D gene: NA
V gene: TRBV6-5
clone size: NA
J gene: TRBJ1-1
CDR3 DNA: TGTGCCAGCAAACAGGGAATGAACACTGAAGCTTTCTTT
CDR3 protein: CASKQGMNTEAFF

D gene: NA
V gene: TRBV6-5
clone size: NA
J gene: TRBJ1-1
CDR3 DNA: TGTGCCAGCAGTTACTCTCAGGAGACAGTATCCACTGAAGCTTTCTTT
CDR3 protein: CASSYSQETVSTEAFF

D gene: TRBD1
V gene: TRBV9
clone size: NA
J gene: TRBJ1-1
CDR3 DNA: TGTGCCAGCAGCCCGGGGACAGGGGGCACTGAAGCTTTCTTT
CDR3 protein: CASSPGTGGTEAFF

D gene: TRBD1
V gene: TRBV4-1
clone size: NA
J gene: TRBJ1-2
CDR3 DNA: TGCGCCAGCAGCCAAGGGGGACAGGGACCGAGCGGCTACACCTTC
CDR3 protein: CASSQGGQGPSGYTF